The sequence of this TCR beta chain was determined in a study of T cell responses to AZD1222 COVID-19 vaccine. Study results and limitations: Just five or six AZD1222 recipients were seropositive at baseline.

CDR3 length: 15 residues. From germline, CDR1 is SGHDT and CDR2 YYEEEE. Trimming took 0 bases from V and 2 from J, leaving 10 bases between them. In its sample, this clone was seen once. What it binds is not known. Clones were sequenced by immunoSEQ multiplex PCR, and TCRdb holds only the in-frame ones, with some missing. The table shows approximately 130,000 clones, with roughly 90% occurring only once. Specimen: peripheral blood, collected on day 0 of AZD1222 vaccination. J is TRBJ2-3 and V is TRBV5-6, with D unresolved. The source is an adult in good health. The CDR3 DNA follows: TGTGCCAGCAGCTTGGGCTATCGAAACACAGATACGCAGTATTTT. Translation: CASSLGYRNTDTQYF.